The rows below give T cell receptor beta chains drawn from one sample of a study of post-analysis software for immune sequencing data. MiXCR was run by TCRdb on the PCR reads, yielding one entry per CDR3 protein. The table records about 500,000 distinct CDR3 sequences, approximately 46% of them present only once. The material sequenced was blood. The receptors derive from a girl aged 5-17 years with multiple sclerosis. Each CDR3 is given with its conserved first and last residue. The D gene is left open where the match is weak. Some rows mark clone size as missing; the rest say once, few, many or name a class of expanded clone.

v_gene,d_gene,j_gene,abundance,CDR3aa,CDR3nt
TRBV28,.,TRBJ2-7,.,CASSHHASYEQYF,TGTGCCAGCAGTCACCACGCCAGCTACGAGCAGTACTTC
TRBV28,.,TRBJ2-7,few,CASSNPGESYEQYF,TGTGCCAGCAGTAACCCGGGAGAGTCCTACGAGCAGTACTTC
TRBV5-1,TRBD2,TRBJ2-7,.,CASSLAGSGSFNEQYF,TGCGCCAGCAGCTTGGCGGGTAGCGGGAGTTTCAACGAGCAGTACTTC
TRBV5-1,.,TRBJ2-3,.,CASSLKSVSSTDTQYF,TGCGCCAGCAGCTTGAAATCCGTCTCTAGCACAGATACGCAGTATTTT
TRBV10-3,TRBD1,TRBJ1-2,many,CAISDRSGTGGLGYTF,TGTGCCATCAGTGACCGCTCCGGGACAGGGGGCTTAGGCTACACCTTC
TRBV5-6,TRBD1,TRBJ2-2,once,CASSRTGVNTGELFF,TGTGCCAGCAGCCGGACAGGAGTAAACACCGGGGAGCTGTTTTTT
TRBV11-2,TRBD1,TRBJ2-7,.,CASSFRGTEDYEQYF,TGTGCCAGCAGCTTTAGAGGGACAGAGGACTACGAGCAGTACTTC
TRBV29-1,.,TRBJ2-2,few,CSVEPDTGELFF,TGCAGCGTTGAACCAGACACCGGGGAGCTGTTTTTT
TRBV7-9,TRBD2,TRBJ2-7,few,CASSEAGLAHEQYF,TGTGCCAGCAGCGAAGCGGGACTAGCGCACGAGCAGTACTTC
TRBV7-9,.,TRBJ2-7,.,CASSLSTVTYEQYF,TGTGCCAGCAGCTTAAGTACAGTTACTTACGAGCAGTACTTC
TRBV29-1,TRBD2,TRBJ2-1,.,CSVVWSGSVYNEQFF,TGCAGCGTTGTTTGGAGCGGGAGTGTCTACAATGAGCAGTTCTTC
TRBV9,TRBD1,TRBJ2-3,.,CASTMTGGISDTQYF,TGTGCCAGCACGATGACAGGGGGCATATCAGATACGCAGTATTTT
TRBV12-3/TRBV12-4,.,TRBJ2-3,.,CASRSDRAGGSDTQYF,TGTGCCAGCAGGTCGGACAGGGCGGGAGGGTCAGATACGCAGTATTTT
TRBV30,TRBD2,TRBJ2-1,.,CAWSSGTYNEQFF,TGTGCCTGGTCTAGCGGGACTTACAATGAGCAGTTCTTC
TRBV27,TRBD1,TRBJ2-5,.,CASSYGTAPQETQYF,TGTGCCAGCAGTTACGGGACAGCGCCTCAAGAGACCCAGTACTTC
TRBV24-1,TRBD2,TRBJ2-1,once,CATGKGLAGKYEQFF,TGTGCCACCGGAAAGGGGCTAGCGGGGAAGTATGAGCAGTTCTTC
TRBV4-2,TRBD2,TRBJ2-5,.,CASSQRAGVQETQYF,TGTGCCAGCAGCCAAAGAGCGGGAGTCCAAGAGACCCAGTACTTC
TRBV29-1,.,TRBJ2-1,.,CSATGTSSYNEQFF,TGCAGCGCGACCGGGACAAGCTCCTACAATGAGCAGTTCTTC
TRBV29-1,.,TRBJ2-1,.,CSVEDGGRESSYNEQFF,TGCAGCGTTGAAGATGGCGGCAGGGAGAGCTCCTACAATGAGCAGTTCTTC